This T cell receptor beta chain was recorded in a study of Ad26.COV2.S vaccination and SARS-CoV-2 variants. Study conclusions and caveats: Marked by substantial breadth, spike-specific CD8+ and CD4+ T cell responses were reportedly seen after vaccination.

Some clones are missing from TCRdb's copy, which holds only in-frame ones; the method was immunoSEQ multiplex PCR. The table lists roughly 510,000 clones, around 90% of them singletons, with over 10% in the top ten. With V trimmed by 6 bases and J by 4 bases, 13 bases remained unmatched. The CDR3 contains 17 residues. The V gene's germline CDR1 is MNHEY and CDR2 SVGEGT. As for treatment: some 19 received Ad26.COV2.S at low or high dose, single or two shots; roughly five received placebo; per-sample allocation not given. Vaccine and placebo recipients were sampled on day 63 after the first injection. On this clone itself: Its antigen is unknown.

The chain has TRBV6-2 or TRBV6-3 and TRBJ2-3; 10 bases fit TRBD2. This clonotype was sampled from a person between 18 and 59 years old who received the Ad26.COV2.S COVID-19 vaccine or a placebo. The input for sequencing was peripheral blood, taken in a trial of Ad26.COV2.S vaccine versus placebo. CDR3 in amino acids: CASSRISSGSISDTQYF. The CDR3 nucleotides read TGTGCCAGCAGCCGTATTTCTAGCGGGAGCATATCAGATACGCAGTATTTT.